This T cell receptor beta chain was sequenced in a study of T cell changes during pregnancy in multiple sclerosis. TCRdb keeps only in-frame clones here, not all; method: immunoSEQ multiplex PCR. The data show 20,000 to 25,000 clones, around 88% seen once. V lost 3 bases, J lost 6 bases, and 17 bases lay in between. Germline V gene data show CDR1 as MDHEN and CDR2 as SYDVKM. The CDR3 covers 15 residues. Specimen: CD8+ T cells from peripheral blood mononuclear cells, collected in the first trimester of pregnancy. The clonotype originates from a female donor with multiple sclerosis, enrolled in a pregnancy study. V gene TRBV28 combines with J gene TRBJ1-2, with TRBD1 as a possible D gene (5 bases). Here the CDR3 DNA reads TGTGCCAGCAGTTTGATTACAGGCGAGCGCCATGGCTACACCTTC. Translation: CASSLITGERHGYTF.